Shown below are 28 T cell receptor beta chains from a single sample sequenced in a study of T cells in Graves' hyperthyroidism and ophthalmopathy. RNA transcripts served as the template for amplifying TCR beta CDR3 regions. HTBI primers were used for first-round RT-PCR of the TCR CDR3. TCRdb fed the multiplex PCR reads into MiXCR, producing one record per CDR3 protein. The data show fewer than 250,000 distinct CDR3 sequences, around 26% seen once. The sequencing input was blood. These TCRs come from a woman between 35 and 50 years old with Graves' ophthalmopathy.

In its sample, this clonotype was seen many times. The CDR3 region is CASSFGGRGTSGRGEQYF. The CDR3 bases are TGTGCCAGCAGTTTTGGGGGGCGTGGGACTAGCGGGAGGGGCGAGCAGTACTTC. The chain has TRBV28 and TRBJ2-7, with TRBD2 matching 16 bases. With V trimmed by 3 bases and J by 6 bases, 11 bases remained unmatched. Germline V gene sequence: CDR1 MDHEN, CDR2 SYDVKM. The CDR3 sequence is 18 residues long.

This clonotype was detected ten times or more. The rearrangement joins TRBV7-9 to TRBJ2-2, with D perhaps assigned TRBD1 or TRBD2 (5 bases each). The CDR3 runs to 15 residues. Germline CDR1 and CDR2: SEHNR and FQNEAQ (reference sequence). V was clipped by 7 bases and J by 3 bases, with 15 bases between them. Here the CDR3 reads CASTTGYGDTGELFF. Here the CDR3 DNA reads TGTGCCAGCACAACAGGATACGGGGACACCGGGGAGCTGTTTTTT.

This clonotype was counted at least ten times. In DNA, the CDR3 is TGTGCCAGCAGTTTGGTCTACAATCAGCCCCAGCATTTT. This encodes CASSLVYNQPQHF. The gene calls are TRBV12-3 or TRBV12-4 and TRBJ1-5, with D hard to call. CDR3 length: 13 amino acids. V dropped 3 bases and J dropped 3 bases, with 6 bases sitting between them.

This clonotype was counted ten times or more. This rearrangement joins TRBV20-1 to TRBJ1-5; D possibly corresponds to TRBD1 (5 bases). Per germline, CDR1 DFQATT and CDR2 SNEGSKA (reference sequence). The CDR3 runs 14 residues. The V gene lost 4 bases and the J gene lost 4 bases, with 14 bases spanning the gap. The CDR3 DNA reads as TGCAGTGCTAATCTGCAAGAGGGGAATCAGCCCCAGCATTTT. Translated: CSANLQEGNQPQHF.

The chain links TRBV24-1 to TRBJ2-5, with D hard to call. The V and J ends lost 8 bases and 0 bases respectively, with 9 bases between them. Germline CDR1 and CDR2: KGHDR and SFDVKD. The CDR3 covers 13 residues. The CDR3 sequence is CATKGRNQETQYF. In nucleotides, the CDR3 is TGTGCCACCAAAGGACGGAACCAAGAGACCCAGTACTTC.

In its sample, this clonotype was seen many times. The chain employs TRBV12-3 or TRBV12-4 and TRBJ2-5; 7 bases agree with TRBD2. The CDR3 consists of 15 residues. V shed 3 bases and J 2 bases; nucleotides not matched to a gene: 6. The CDR3 protein is CASSFFLAEQETQYF. CDR3 coding DNA: TGTGCCAGCAGTTTTTTCCTAGCGGAACAAGAGACCCAGTACTTC.

This clonotype was observed at least ten times. V and J are TRBV3-1 and TRBJ2-7; D uncertain. Trimming removed 3 bases from V and 6 bases from J, with 9 bases in between. CDR3 length equals 12 residues. Germline V gene data show CDR1 as LGHDT and CDR2 as YNNKEL (reference sequence). This chain's CDR3 is CASSQSRTEQYF. The CDR3 region has the DNA TGTGCCAGCAGCCAGTCAAGGACCGAGCAGTACTTC.

This sequence joins TRBV6-5 and TRBJ2-2; TRBD2 matches 11 bases. V dropped 3 bases and J dropped 6; count of bases not matched to a gene: 3. In germline, CDR1 is MNHEY, CDR2 SVGAGI. The CDR3 spans 15 residues. CDR3 nucleotides: TGTGCCAGCAGTTATTTACTAGCGGGAGCCGGGGAGCTGTTTTTT. This codes for CASSYLLAGAGELFF.

This clonotype was seen many times. V gene TRBV25-1 combines with J gene TRBJ1-1; no clear D. V was trimmed by 6 bases and J by 6 bases, leaving 17 bases between them. CDR3 length: 14 residues. Germline V gene sequence: CDR1 MGHDK, CDR2 SYGVNS. The chain's CDR3 is CASSEREGVAEAFF. The CDR3 region has the DNA TGTGCCAGCAGCGAAAGGGAGGGAGTGGCTGAAGCTTTCTTT.

This clonotype was observed many times. The chain joins TRBV7-9 to TRBJ2-7; 11 bases are a match to TRBD1. The CDR3 spans 15 residues. J lost 0 bases, V lost 4 bases, and 2 bases had no gene match. Germline CDR1 is SEHNR and CDR2 is FQNEAQ (reference sequence). CDR3 bases: TGTGCCAGCAGCTACGGGACAGGGGGCTCCTACGAGCAGTACTTC. Amino acid sequence: CASSYGTGGSYEQYF.

This clonotype was seen repeatedly, ten times or more. The rearrangement uses TRBV5-1 and TRBJ1-1, with 11 bases lining up with TRBD1. CDR3 length: 14 amino acids. Germline V gene sequence: CDR1 SGHRS, CDR2 YFSETQ. J was trimmed by 3 bases and V by 3 bases; bases with no gene match: 1. The CDR3: CASSSGQGDTEAFF. The CDR3 DNA follows: TGCGCCAGCAGCTCGGGACAGGGGGACACTGAAGCTTTCTTT.

This clonotype was counted at least ten times. The genes are TRBV20-1 and TRBJ1-1, with unresolved D. V was shortened by 4 bases and J by 7 bases, with 13 bases between the two germline ends. This CDR3 is 12 amino acids long. Germline V CDR1 and CDR2: DFQATT, SNEGSKA (reference sequence). The CDR3 DNA sequence: TGCAGTGCTATAGCTGTTCTGGGTGAAGCTTTCTTT. This gives the protein CSAIAVLGEAFF.

In its sample, this clonotype was seen many times. As DNA, the CDR3 is TGTGCCAGCTCCCTGGGAGGTCCCCAGCATTTT. Amino acid sequence: CASSLGGPQHF. The chain is built from TRBV12-3 or TRBV12-4 and TRBJ1-5; no clear D. Between the trimmed V and J ends, which lost 8 bases and 10 bases, there was a span of 12 bases. The CDR3 has 11 amino acids.

The chain joins TRBV6-1 to TRBJ1-1, with TRBD1 as a possible D gene (5 bases). Between the trimmed V and J ends, which lost 1 base and 5 bases, there was a span of 11 bases. The CDR3 is 14 amino acids. From germline, CDR1 is MNHNS and CDR2 SASEGT. The CDR3 loop reads CASSEVQGGTEAFF. The CDR3, as DNA: TGTGCCAGCAGTGAAGTCCAGGGCGGAACTGAAGCTTTCTTT.

The J gene is TRBJ1-2, the V gene TRBV6-1; tentatively, D is TRBD1 (5 bases). V lost 6 bases to trimming and J lost 4 bases, with 12 bases between them. This CDR3 contains 13 residues. Germline V CDR1 and CDR2: MNHNS, SASEGT. CDR3 protein: CASRKGPGYGYTF. The CDR3 DNA follows: TGTGCCAGCAGGAAGGGGCCGGGCTATGGCTACACCTTC.

This clonotype was recorded at least ten times. The V call is TRBV11-2, the J call TRBJ2-3; TRBD2 aligns across 7 bases. The CDR3 totals 16 residues. CDR1 is SGHAT and CDR2 is FQNNGV in the germline V gene. V lost 5 bases to trimming and J lost 0 bases; unmatched junction nucleotides: 8. The CDR3 loop is CASSQTPGGSTDTQYF. CDR3 coding DNA: TGTGCCAGCAGCCAGACCCCGGGGGGTAGCACAGATACGCAGTATTTT.

CDR3 bases: TGTGCCAGCAGTTTAGCGGGACTAAACGAGCAGTACTTC. Translated, it gives CASSLAGLNEQYF. The chain employs TRBV28 and TRBJ2-7; 7 bases match TRBD2. The junction had 3 bases not matched to a gene; V was cut back by 2 bases and J by 5 bases. Germline lookup yields CDR1 MDHEN and CDR2 SYDVKM. The CDR3 runs to 13 residues.

This clonotype was seen a few times. This chain connects TRBV9 to TRBJ2-7, with TRBD1 matching over 10 bases. The CDR3 loop spans 15 amino acids. Germline V lookup: CDR1 SGDLS, CDR2 YYNGEE. Trimming cost V 3 bases and J 7 bases; bases outside gene matches: 10. CDR3: CASSAASGDRGEQYF. Written as DNA, the CDR3 is TGTGCCAGCAGCGCCGCATCCGGGGACAGGGGTGAGCAGTACTTC.

The chain is built from TRBV20-1 and TRBJ2-7; 8 bases align to TRBD2. The CDR3 has 13 amino acids. J gave up 0 bases and V 4 bases, and 2 bases lay outside the gene matches. Germline V CDR1 and CDR2: DFQATT, SNEGSKA (reference sequence). CDR3 residues: CSANSGDSYEQYF. Here the CDR3 DNA reads TGCAGTGCTAATAGCGGGGACTCCTACGAGCAGTACTTC.

This clonotype was found many times. V and J are TRBV28 and TRBJ2-5; D is possibly TRBD1 (5 bases). Germline CDR1 is MDHEN and CDR2 is SYDVKM. Trimming stripped 3 bases from V and 2 bases from J, with 7 bases between. The CDR3 loop spans 13 amino acids. The CDR3 DNA reads as TGTGCCAGCAGTTTCGGACATCAAGAGACCCAGTACTTC. Translating gives CASSFGHQETQYF.

This clonotype came up many times. At one end, the junction sequence differs from germline, possibly due to a read error. The V gene is TRBV6-1, the J gene TRBJ1-3; 9 nucleotides align to TRBD1. The CDR3 length is 18 residues. CDR1 and CDR2 (germline): MNHNS, SASEGT. This CDR3 reads CASSQTSGQGRSGNTVYF. In nucleotides, the CDR3 is TGTGCCAGCAGTCAAACTTCGGGACAGGGCAGATCTGGAAACACCGTATATTTT.

This clonotype showed up just once. This chain links TRBV20-1 with TRBJ2-5; 9 bases are shared with TRBD2. Germline assignment: CDR1 DFQATT and CDR2 SNEGSKA (reference sequence). V trimming: 7 bases; J trimming: 1 base; junction bases outside the gene matches: 7. This CDR3 comprises 14 residues. CDR3 in DNA: TGCAGTGGCCAAATAGCGGGGGCCCAAGAGACCCAGTACTTC. Protein product: CSGQIAGAQETQYF.

The table lists this clonotype with many counts. The gene calls are TRBV25-1 and TRBJ1-2, with 9 nucleotides matching TRBD1. CDR3 length: 14 amino acids. CDR1 is MGHDK and CDR2 is SYGVNS in the germline V gene. The V segment lost 2 bases and the J segment 7 bases; nucleotides outside the gene matches: 5. The CDR3 bases are TGTGCCAGCAGTGAAACCGGGACAGGGACTGGCTACACCTTC. It encodes CASSETGTGTGYTF.

This clonotype was detected ten times or more. The chain uses TRBV28 and TRBJ2-2, with TRBD1 identical over 8 bases. J was trimmed by 4 bases and V by 4 bases; bases with no gene match: 8. The CDR3 covers 16 residues. Germline V gene sequence: CDR1 MDHEN, CDR2 SYDVKM. CDR3 amino acids: CASSSRDRSFTGELFF. The DNA of the CDR3 is TGTGCCAGCAGTTCCCGGGACAGGAGCTTCACCGGGGAGCTGTTTTTT.

This clonotype was recorded at least ten times. The chain joins TRBV7-8 to TRBJ1-1; tentatively, D is TRBD1 (6 bases). The CDR3 totals 12 residues. CDR1 is SGHVS and CDR2 is FQNEAQ in the germline V gene. Trimming removed 5 bases at V and 5 bases at J, with 9 bases between. This chain's CDR3 is CASSQGKTEAFF. The CDR3 DNA reads as TGTGCCAGCAGCCAGGGGAAAACTGAAGCTTTCTTT.

This clonotype was detected many times. The chain couples TRBV7-3 to TRBJ2-2, with a tentative D call TRBD2 (6 bases). The germline V gene has CDR1 SGHTA and CDR2 FQGTGA. The CDR3 spans 16 residues. With 2 bases removed from V and 6 bases from J, the gap between germline ends came to 16 bases. The CDR3 sequence is CASSLGGLAMPGELFF. The CDR3 DNA is TGTGCCAGCAGCTTAGGAGGGCTAGCCATGCCCGGGGAGCTGTTTTTT.

This clonotype showed up many times. The rearrangement joins TRBV6-1 to TRBJ1-1; D gene unclear. The CDR3 extends over 14 amino acids. Per germline, CDR1 MNHNS and CDR2 SASEGT. V was pared by 0 bases and J by 12 bases, with 17 bases between. The DNA for the CDR3 is TGTGCCAGCAGTGAAGCGCTTGCGGAAGGCAGGTCTTTCTTT. Translation gives CASSEALAEGRSFF.

The rearrangement joins TRBV11-2 to TRBJ1-5; D is unclear. V gave up 1 base and J gave up 5 bases, with 6 bases separating them. Looked up from germline, CDR1 is SGHAT and CDR2 is FQNNGV. The CDR3 is 13 residues long. The CDR3, as DNA: TGTGCCAGCAGCTTAGGTCCAGATCAGCCCCAGCATTTT. It specifies CASSLGPDQPQHF.